The 14 T cell receptor beta chains below come from one sample, sequenced in a study of blood T cell repertoires in COVID-19. Libraries were prepared by immunoSEQ multiplex PCR; TCRdb keeps only in-frame clonotypes and omits some of them. The sample contains tens of thousands of clones, around 76% of which appear only once. Source material: peripheral blood. These receptors were taken from a woman aged 80 or older with acute or convalescent COVID-19.

The V gene is TRBV15, the J gene TRBJ2-7; D unresolved. Germline V lookup: CDR1 LNHNV, CDR2 YYDKDF (reference sequence). The CDR3 loop spans 15 amino acids. Trimming took 3 bases from V and 3 from J, leaving 15 bases between them. The CDR3 reads CATSRTMGPGYEQYF. The DNA for the CDR3 is TGTGCCACCAGCAGGACAATGGGCCCTGGCTACGAGCAGTACTTC.

This clone appeared a single time. DNA of the CDR3: TGTGCTAGTGGCCCGGGACTAGCCCAAGAGACCCAGTACTTC. Translating it yields CASGPGLAQETQYF. This chain uses TRBV12-5 with TRBJ2-5, with 9 bases matching TRBD2. Germline lookup yields CDR1 LGHNT and CDR2 FRNRAP. The CDR3 contains 14 residues. J gave up 1 base and V 6 bases, and 3 bases lay outside the gene matches.

CDR3 coding DNA: TGCAGCGTTGGGGGACAGGCTAACTATGGCTACACCTTC. Its protein is CSVGGQANYGYTF. The chain couples TRBV29-1 to TRBJ1-2; 8 bases match TRBD1. The length of the CDR3 is 13 residues. Per germline, CDR1 SQVTM and CDR2 ANQGSEA. J was trimmed by 0 bases and V by 4 bases; bases with no gene match: 1.

The CDR3 DNA is TGTGCCAGCAGGGGACGCGGGGGAGCGCGGGAGACCCAGTACTTC. Translating it yields CASRGRGGARETQYF. The chain links TRBV2 to TRBJ2-5, with 7 bases aligning to TRBD2. There are 15 residues in the CDR3. Germline lookup yields CDR1 SNHLY and CDR2 FYNNEI. The junction had 12 bases not matched to a gene; V was cut back by 6 bases and J by 5 bases.

J is TRBJ2-7 and V is TRBV10-3, with D perhaps matching TRBD1 (7 bases). V was trimmed by 4 bases and J by 5 bases, leaving 18 bases between them. The CDR3 spans 15 residues. Germline V CDR1 and CDR2: ENHRY, SYGVKD. The CDR3 loop is CAISAGRGVSDEQYF. The CDR3, as DNA: TGTGCCATCAGTGCCGGCAGGGGGGTTTCTGACGAGCAGTACTTC.

The chain carries TRBV27 and TRBJ2-7, with 9 bases aligning to TRBD1. CDR3 length: 13 residues. V shed 4 bases and J 7 bases; nucleotides not matched to a gene: 5. Germline loops: CDR1 MNHEY, CDR2 SMNVEV (reference sequence). The CDR3 spells CASSWTGVAEQYF. CDR3 nucleotides: TGTGCCAGCAGTTGGACAGGGGTAGCGGAGCAGTACTTC.

This rearrangement joins TRBV7-3 to TRBJ2-3; a possible D gene is TRBD1 (5 bases). Trimming took 5 bases from V and 0 from J, leaving 12 bases between them. Germline V gene sequence: CDR1 SGHTA, CDR2 FQGTGA. The CDR3 covers 15 residues. CDR3 sequence: CASSPGWASTDTQYF. The CDR3 coding sequence is TGTGCCAGCAGCCCAGGGTGGGCTAGCACAGATACGCAGTATTTT.

This chain joins TRBV7-3 and TRBJ2-5; TRBD2 is a possible D gene (7 bases). V was shortened by 0 bases and J by 2 bases, with 13 bases between the two germline ends. Germline CDR1 SGHTA, CDR2 FQGTGA. CDR3 length equals 16 residues. For the CDR3, the DNA is TGTGCCAGCAGCTTAACGGGGGGGCTCATACAAGAGACCCAGTACTTC. As protein: CASSLTGGLIQETQYF.

This chain links TRBV4-3 with TRBJ2-3; maybe TRBD2 (5 bases). The CDR3 spans 14 residues. Germline-derived CDR1 and CDR2 are LGHNA and YSLEER. The V gene lost 4 bases and the J gene lost 6 bases, with 14 bases spanning the gap. This CDR3 is CASSLTLAADTQYF. The CDR3 region has the DNA TGCGCCAGCAGCCTGACCCTAGCTGCCGATACGCAGTATTTT.

This chain connects TRBV2 to TRBJ1-1, with D unclear. CDR3 length equals 14 residues. V lost 4 bases to trimming and J lost 2 bases, with 11 bases between them. Germline assignment: CDR1 SNHLY and CDR2 FYNNEI. As DNA, the CDR3 is TGTGCCAGCAGTGCAGGACTGATTAACACTGAAGCTTTCTTT. Translated: CASSAGLINTEAFF.

This chain uses TRBV3-1 (or the pseudogene TRBV3-2) with TRBJ1-3; D is undetermined. The CDR3 has 13 amino acids. Germline loops: CDR1 LGHDT, CDR2 YNNKEL (reference sequence). Trimming stripped 4 bases from V and 4 bases from J, with 8 bases between. The CDR3 DNA follows: TGTGCCAGCAGCCCTCTCCAGGGAAACACCATATATTTT. The encoded protein is CASSPLQGNTIYF.

The CDR3 sequence is CASSLGRGYGNSPLHF. CDR3 DNA: TGTGCCAGCAGCTTAGGCCGGGGGTACGGAAATTCACCCCTCCACTTT. This chain joins TRBV13 and TRBJ1-6; tentatively, D is TRBD1 (5 bases). The CDR3 is made up of 16 amino acids. Per the germline V gene, CDR1 is PRHDT and CDR2 is FYEKMQ (reference sequence). V lost 0 bases, J lost 7 bases, and 13 bases lay in between.

The chain links TRBV15 to TRBJ1-1; possible D gene TRBD1, 6 bases. V was clipped by 0 bases and J by 11 bases, with 16 bases between them. CDR1 and CDR2 from the germline V gene are LNHNV and YYDKDF (reference sequence). This CDR3 is built from 14 residues. CDR3 amino acids: CATSRDNGGGGAFF. The CDR3 region has the DNA TGTGCCACCAGCAGAGATAATGGGGGCGGCGGGGCTTTCTTT.

The chain links TRBV3-1 (or the pseudogene TRBV3-2) to TRBJ2-7; TRBD2 agrees at 14 bases. Germline lookup yields CDR1 LGHDT and CDR2 YNNKEL (reference sequence). The J segment lost 7 bases and the V segment lost 1 base, leaving 12 bases of the junction unmatched. The CDR3 extends over 18 amino acids. CDR3 amino acids: CASSQGSWTSGRQGEQYF. The CDR3 nucleotides read TGTGCCAGCAGCCAAGGGAGTTGGACTAGCGGGAGGCAGGGTGAGCAGTACTTC.